This T cell receptor (beta chain) was identified during a study of beta chain features in type 1 diabetes (dated by TCRdb to the late 2010s). General notes on the study: Mean age, gender distribution, total cell number and subset yield did not differ between patients and healthy donors. A total of about 100,000,000 sorted cells were examined across all samples, and RNA yield correlated strongly with the number of cells per subset. In the study, TCRB repertoires of sorted circulating CD4+ T cell subsets from recently diagnosed type 1 diabetes patients were compared with those of matched healthy donors. Whereas all 28 donors provided naive and central memory subsets, regulatory and stem cell-like memory subsets were isolated from just 8 patients and roughly 8 healthy donors. The paper as a whole reports these results and caveats: Because cDNA was sequenced instead of genomic DNA, activated cells with high expression could be over-represented, although the groups did not differ in activation or CD3 levels. HLA sub-analyses involved small numbers of individuals, so any influence of HLA type on TCRB rearrangement remained unresolved. Naive, central memory and regulatory TCRB repertoires appeared more similar among patients than among healthy donors. PCR might favor shorter templates, but patient and control samples were amplified and corrected together, so any skew would affect both groups equally. Patients with type 1 diabetes made fewer insertions and deleted more nucleotides at VDJ recombination sites, implying thymic rearrangement abnormalities. Type 1 diabetes patients showed a moderate but significant shortening of TCRB CDR3 length in all four CD4+ subsets.

A note on this clone: Which antigen it targets is not known. No much larger clone is present one base from it, and per-base qualities are unavailable.

Each donor gave one peripheral blood draw, roughly 0.12 L on average, collected into heparinised tubes. A BD FACSAria II was used to sort naive, central memory, regulatory and stem cell-like memory CD4+ T cells with a panel that included CD45RO, CCR7, CD25, CD127, CD95 and CD27. Every sorted population had a purity above 95%. PBMCs were separated immediately by Lymphoprep density gradient centrifugation and were stained directly, without being cultured. So that batch effects would be minimized, each experiment stained and sorted samples in pairs, pairing one healthy donor with one patient. V and J lose 4 bases and 7 bases, and a span of 17 bases separates them. The germline V gene (reference sequence) yields LNHDA for CDR1 and SQIVND for CDR2. Reading from cysteine to phenylalanine, the CDR3 counts 14 amino acids. CDR3 DNA only is kept here, 42 bases in frame from base 1. The High Capacity cDNA Reverse Transcription Kit was used to reverse transcribe all of the isolated RNA, meaning that expressed TCRB transcripts were what got sequenced. Deep immunoSEQ sequencing was applied to naive, central memory and regulatory T cell samples, giving an average of around 4 million total reads per sample. Sorted cells were lysed in RLT buffer and RNA was extracted with DNase-treated RNeasy Micro or Mini kits, depending on cell number. Each cell subset was processed separately to prevent cross-contamination, with patient and healthy donor samples processed together. The immunoSEQ multiplex PCR was used to amplify TCRB sequences from cDNA, generating 87-bp fragments that spanned the CDR3 region. Amplicons were sequenced on the Illumina HiSeq platform. The study's processing was this. Synthetic template baselines were used to correct PCR bias computationally, reads within Hamming distance 2 were collapsed, and singletons that could not be merged were discarded. By aligning reads against IMGT, V, D and J genes, CDR3 length, and insertions or deletions at six rearrangement sites were assigned. Within each subset, clonotype counts were normalized to the number of sorted cells before true diversity and Gini coefficients were calculated with the tcR R package. The overlap coefficient, calculated on TCRB nucleotide sequences, was used to measure repertoire sharing. In TCRdb, the immuneACCESS table is reduced to in-frame sequences with V and J assigned. These tables do not hold every clone; where another copy was compared, an unresolved V gene accounts for under half, and the others remain unexplained. That table gives V, J and clone size, and the DNA gave D and trimming. This sample has approximately 44,000 clones in its table, and over 60% of those were observed once. The ten largest clones capture more than 2% of the sample.

Material: Tregs from blood. Per the publication, the cell subset or site label means: regulatory CD4+ T cells. This TCR derives from a woman under 30 with type 1 diabetes. This chain joins TRBV19 to TRBJ2-7; the D region possibly corresponds to TRBD1 (5 bases align). The CDR3 reads CASSTRAPVGEQYF. The DNA sequence is TGTGCCAGTAGTACCAGGGCCCCAGTTGGGGAGCAGTACTTC. With all but the CDR3 taken from the reference TRBV19 and TRBJ2-7 genes, the full variable domain is: DGGITQSPKYLFRKEGQNVTLSCEQNLNHDAMYWYRQDPGQGLRLIYYSQIVNDFQKGDIAEGYSVSREKKESFPLTVTSAQKNPTAFYLCASSTRAPVGEQYFGPGTRLTVT.